This T cell receptor beta chain is from a study of Graves' ophthalmopathy and Graves' hyperthyroidism. The wider study: Peripheral blood (taken before any treatment) was collected at initial diagnosis.

Ophthalmopathic donors had moderate-to-severe activity, CAS ≥3 and NOSPECS ≥4, with disease that had lasted under 3 months. It was on clinical symptoms, serum thyroxine, TRAb, thyroid ultrasound and orbital computed tomography that diagnosis relied. Notes on the study in general: Ophthalmopathy progression predictions by the model showed around 72% specificity and over 60% sensitivity.

With respect to this clonotype: The antigen remains undetermined.

Trimming at V came to 2 bases and at J to 6 bases, leaving 12 bases not matched to a gene. Germline loops: CDR1 MGHDK, CDR2 SYGVNS. The CDR3 is made up of 17 amino acids. Amplified material comprised TCR beta CDR3 regions derived from RNA transcripts. The workflow started with a first-round RT-PCR run with HTBI primers and then moved on to a second-round multiplex PCR. TCRdb used MiXCR to reprocess the multiplex PCR reads, holding one entry per CDR3 protein. The repertoire has almost 750,000 distinct CDR3 sequences, 40% of them found once; the top ten carry 40% to 55%. The sequencing input was peripheral blood. The chain joins TRBV25-1 to TRBJ2-2; 7 bases fit TRBD1. This clonotype originated in an adult man with Graves' ophthalmopathy. The CDR3 spells CASSETLKGQVPGELFF. The CDR3 DNA follows: TGTGCCAGCAGTGAAACTCTAAAAGGACAGGTACCCGGGGAGCTGTTTTTT.